This TCR beta chain derives from a study of T cells after somatic rescue of genetic block. The table came from immunoSEQ multiplex PCR; TCRdb's copy has only in-frame clones and leaves some out. The data show roughly 55,000 clones, more than 90% seen once. V gave up 3 bases and J gave up 3 bases, with 18 bases separating them. CDR1 and CDR2 (germline): LNHDA, SQIVND (reference sequence). The CDR3 is made up of 17 amino acids. This clone occurred once. The receptor was isolated from a child less than two years old. Sequencing was done on a sample of peripheral blood mononuclear cells (PBMCs). V is TRBV19 and J is TRBJ2-1; D is perhaps TRBD1 (6 bases). The CDR3 here is CASSISKTGPGYNEQFF. The CDR3 coding sequence is TGTGCCAGTAGTATCAGCAAAACAGGGCCAGGCTACAATGAGCAGTTCTTC.